This entry concerns a single T cell receptor beta chain. Antigen: not known. The data originate from a study of identical twins. V was clipped by 1 base and J by 8 bases, with 21 bases between them. The CDR3 is made up of 17 amino acids. CDR1 SGHDN and CDR2 FVKESK come from the germline V gene. Study results and caveats: The abundant beta clonotypes from cord blood had fewer insertions, and memory repertoires had none of this.

The authors used template switching to add a universal primer site and gave cDNA unique molecular identifiers. One entry per CDR3 protein, called by TCRdb with MiXCR from the 5' RACE reads. Of about 530,000 distinct CDR3 sequences detected, roughly 15% appear once; the ten largest clones hold 0.35% to 0.45%. This sample also belongs to another study, concerning yellow fever vaccine responses in identical twins.

Material for sequencing was CD4+ T cells sorted from blood. The TCR originated in a woman aged 18-29 years in good health. The chain employs TRBV14 and TRBJ2-1, with D possibly matching TRBD1 (6 bases). CDR3 DNA: TGTGCCAGCAGCCAAGGGATACAGGGCCTAGATGGCGATGAGCAGTTCTTC. Translation: CASSQGIQGLDGDEQFF.